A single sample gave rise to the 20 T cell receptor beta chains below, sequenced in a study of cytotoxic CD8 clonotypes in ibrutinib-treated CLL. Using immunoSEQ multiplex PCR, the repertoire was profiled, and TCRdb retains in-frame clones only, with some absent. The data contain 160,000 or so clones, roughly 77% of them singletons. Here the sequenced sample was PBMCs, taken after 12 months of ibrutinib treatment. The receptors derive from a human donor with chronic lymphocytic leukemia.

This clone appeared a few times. In DNA form, the CDR3 reads TGTGCCAGTAGTATCAGCAGTAATCAGCCCCAGCATTTT. It translates to CASSISSNQPQHF. The chain couples TRBV19 to TRBJ1-5; unclear D gene. The CDR3 runs to 13 residues. The germline V gene encodes CDR1 LNHDA and CDR2 SQIVND (reference sequence). With 3 bases removed from V and 4 bases from J, the gap between germline ends came to 7 bases.

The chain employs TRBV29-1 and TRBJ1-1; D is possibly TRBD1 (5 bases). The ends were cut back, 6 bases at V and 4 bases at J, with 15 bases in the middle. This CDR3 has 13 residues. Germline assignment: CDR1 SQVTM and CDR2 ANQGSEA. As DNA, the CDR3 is TGCAGCGTCCCTGGGGGGACTAGCACTGAAGCTTTCTTT. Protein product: CSVPGGTSTEAFF.

This CDR3 is CASSPRIPGTGPKGFYGYTF. DNA for the CDR3: TGTGCCAGCAGTCCACGGATCCCCGGGACAGGACCTAAGGGGTTCTATGGCTACACCTTC. This chain connects TRBV7-8 to TRBJ1-2, with 8 bases fitting TRBD1. Germline values: CDR1 SGHVS, CDR2 FQNEAQ. V lost 6 bases and J lost 4; bases outside the gene matches: 25. This CDR3 comprises 20 residues.

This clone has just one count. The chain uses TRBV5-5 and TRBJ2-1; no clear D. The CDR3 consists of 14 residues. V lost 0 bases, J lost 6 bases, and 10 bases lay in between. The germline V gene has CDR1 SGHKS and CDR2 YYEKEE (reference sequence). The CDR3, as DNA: TGTGCCAGCAGCTTGGTGACAAAGGCCAATGAGCAGTTCTTC. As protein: CASSLVTKANEQFF.

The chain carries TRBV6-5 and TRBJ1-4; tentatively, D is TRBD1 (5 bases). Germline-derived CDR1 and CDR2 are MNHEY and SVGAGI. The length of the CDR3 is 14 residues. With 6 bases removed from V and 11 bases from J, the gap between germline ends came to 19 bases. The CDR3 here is CASSIRDGGGKLFF. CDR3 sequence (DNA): TGTGCCAGCAGCATAAGGGACGGCGGCGGGAAACTGTTTTTT.

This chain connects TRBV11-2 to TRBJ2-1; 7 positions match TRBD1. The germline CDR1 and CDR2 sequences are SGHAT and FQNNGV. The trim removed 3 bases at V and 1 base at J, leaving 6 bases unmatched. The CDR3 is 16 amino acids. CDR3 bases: TGTGCCAGCAGCTTGTCAGGGGGACGGTCCTACAATGAGCAGTTCTTC. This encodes CASSLSGGRSYNEQFF.

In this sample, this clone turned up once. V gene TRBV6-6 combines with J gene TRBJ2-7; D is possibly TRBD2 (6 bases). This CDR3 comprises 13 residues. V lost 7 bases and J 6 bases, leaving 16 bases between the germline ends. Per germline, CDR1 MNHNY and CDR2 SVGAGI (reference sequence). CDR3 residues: CASTMGEVREQYF. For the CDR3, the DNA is TGTGCCAGCACCATGGGGGAGGTCCGCGAGCAGTACTTC.

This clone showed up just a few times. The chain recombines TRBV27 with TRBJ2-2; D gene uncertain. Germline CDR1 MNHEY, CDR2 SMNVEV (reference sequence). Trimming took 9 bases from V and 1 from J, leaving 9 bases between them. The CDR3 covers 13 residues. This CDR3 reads CASAKQNTGELFF. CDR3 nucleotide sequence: TGTGCCAGTGCTAAGCAGAACACCGGGGAGCTGTTTTTT.

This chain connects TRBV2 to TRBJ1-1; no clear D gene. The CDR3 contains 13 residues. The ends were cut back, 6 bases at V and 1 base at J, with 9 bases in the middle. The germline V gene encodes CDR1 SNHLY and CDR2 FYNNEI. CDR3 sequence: CASSPDQNTEAFF. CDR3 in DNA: TGTGCCAGCAGCCCAGACCAGAACACTGAAGCTTTCTTT.

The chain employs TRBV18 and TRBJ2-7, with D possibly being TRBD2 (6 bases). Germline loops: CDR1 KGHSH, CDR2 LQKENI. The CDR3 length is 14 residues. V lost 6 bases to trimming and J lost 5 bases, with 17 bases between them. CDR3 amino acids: CASSELLTGDEQYF. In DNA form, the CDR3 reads TGTGCCAGCTCCGAGCTCCTAACGGGAGACGAGCAGTACTTC.

CDR3 in amino acids: CSVAQTYYEQYF. In DNA, the CDR3 is TGCAGCGTTGCACAGACTTACTACGAGCAGTACTTC. The chain has TRBV29-1 and TRBJ2-7; D not resolved. Germline V gene sequence: CDR1 SQVTM, CDR2 ANQGSEA. The CDR3 is 12 amino acids. The V and J ends lost 4 bases and 3 bases respectively, with 10 bases between them.

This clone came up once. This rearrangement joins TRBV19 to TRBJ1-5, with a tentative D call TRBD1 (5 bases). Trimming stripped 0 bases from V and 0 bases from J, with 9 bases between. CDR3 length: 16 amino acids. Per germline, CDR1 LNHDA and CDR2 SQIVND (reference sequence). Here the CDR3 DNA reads TGTGCCAGTAGTATAGAATCCAGGGATAGCAATCAGCCCCAGCATTTT. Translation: CASSIESRDSNQPQHF.

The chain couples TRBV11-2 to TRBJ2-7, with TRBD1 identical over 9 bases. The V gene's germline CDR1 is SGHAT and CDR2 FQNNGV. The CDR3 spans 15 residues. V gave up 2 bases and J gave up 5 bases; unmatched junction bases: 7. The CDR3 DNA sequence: TGTGCCAGCAGCTTACCCCTACAGGGGGCTCACGAGCAGTACTTC. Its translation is CASSLPLQGAHEQYF.

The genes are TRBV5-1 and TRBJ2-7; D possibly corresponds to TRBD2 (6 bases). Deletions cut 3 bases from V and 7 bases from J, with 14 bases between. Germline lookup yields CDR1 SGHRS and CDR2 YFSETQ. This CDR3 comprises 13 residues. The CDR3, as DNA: TGCGCCAGCAGCTCTGAGGCGGGGAGAGAGCAGTACTTC. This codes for CASSSEAGREQYF.

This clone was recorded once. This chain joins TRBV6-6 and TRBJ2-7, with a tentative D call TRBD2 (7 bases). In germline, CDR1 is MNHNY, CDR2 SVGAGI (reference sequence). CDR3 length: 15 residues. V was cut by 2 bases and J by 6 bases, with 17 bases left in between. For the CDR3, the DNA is TGTGCCAGCAGTTACGGGGTACGGGGGGACACCGAGCAGTACTTC. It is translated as CASSYGVRGDTEQYF.

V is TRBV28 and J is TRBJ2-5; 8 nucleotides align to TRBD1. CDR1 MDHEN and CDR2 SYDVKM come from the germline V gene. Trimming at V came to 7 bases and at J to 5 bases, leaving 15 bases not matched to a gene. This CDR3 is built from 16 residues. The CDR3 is CASTGADRAEGETQYF. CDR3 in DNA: TGTGCCAGCACGGGGGCGGACAGGGCGGAAGGGGAGACCCAGTACTTC.

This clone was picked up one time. CDR3 nucleotide sequence: TGCGCCAGCAGCCAACGCTTCGACAGTGGGGATTCAGATACGCAGTATTTT. It is translated as CASSQRFDSGDSDTQYF. V is TRBV4-1 and J is TRBJ2-3; D possibly corresponds to TRBD1 (5 bases). The V end lost 2 bases, the J end lost 4 bases, and 19 bases lay between the germline ends. The CDR3 loop spans 17 amino acids. Germline lookup yields CDR1 MGHRA and CDR2 YSYEKL.

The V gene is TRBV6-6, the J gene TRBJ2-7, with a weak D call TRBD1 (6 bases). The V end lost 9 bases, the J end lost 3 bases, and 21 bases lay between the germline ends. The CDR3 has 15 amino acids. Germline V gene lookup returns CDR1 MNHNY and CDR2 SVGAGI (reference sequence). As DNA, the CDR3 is TGTGCCAGTAAATTGGGCAGGGGTAGTAACTACGAGCAGTACTTC. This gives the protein CASKLGRGSNYEQYF.

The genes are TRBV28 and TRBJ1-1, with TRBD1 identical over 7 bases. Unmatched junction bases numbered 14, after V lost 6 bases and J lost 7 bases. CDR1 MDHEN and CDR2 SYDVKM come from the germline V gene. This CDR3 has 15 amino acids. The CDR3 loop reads CASRRAGGRLNEAFF. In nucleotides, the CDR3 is TGTGCCAGCAGGCGAGCAGGGGGTCGGCTTAATGAAGCTTTCTTT. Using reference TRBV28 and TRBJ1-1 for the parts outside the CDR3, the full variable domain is DVKVTQSSRYLVKRTGEKVFLECVQDMDHENMFWYRQDPGLGLRLIYFSYDVKMKEKGDIPEGYSVSREKKERFSLILESASTNQTSMYLCASRRAGGRLNEAFFGQGTRLTVV.

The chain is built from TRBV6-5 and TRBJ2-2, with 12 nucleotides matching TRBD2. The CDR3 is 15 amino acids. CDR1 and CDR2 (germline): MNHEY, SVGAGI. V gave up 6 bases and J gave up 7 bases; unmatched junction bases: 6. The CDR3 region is CASRPSGGAVGELFF. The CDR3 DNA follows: TGTGCCAGCAGACCTAGCGGGGGGGCGGTCGGGGAGCTGTTTTTT.